These 19 T cell receptor beta chains came from one sample sequenced in a study of shared clonotypes between healthy human individuals. The protocol was immunoSEQ multiplex PCR, while the TCRdb copy is restricted to in-frame clones and leaves out a portion. Of some 2,500,000 clones in the sample, around 92% were seen once. Sequenced sample: naive CD4+ T cells from PBMCs. Subset given: CD45RA+ positively selected. The receptors stem from a man aged 18-30 years in good health. Some clones in this sample may be carry-over from other donors' samples.

The gene calls are TRBV7-9 and TRBJ1-2; D is uncertain. The CDR3 consists of 12 residues. The germline V gene has CDR1 SEHNR and CDR2 FQNEAQ (reference sequence). Trimming shortened V by 7 bases and J by 3 bases, and 9 bases separated the two germline ends. DNA of the CDR3: TGTGCCAGCATGGTAGGAGACTATGGCTACACCTTC. Amino acids: CASMVGDYGYTF. The full variable domain, in which reference TRBV7-9 and TRBJ1-2 provide the parts outside the CDR3, is DTGVSQNPRHKITKRGQNVTFRCDPISEHNRLYWYRQTLGQGPEFLTYFQNEAQLEKSRLLSDRFSAERPKGSFSTLEIQRTEQGDSAMYLCASMVGDYGYTFGSGTRLTVV.

The genes are TRBV27 and TRBJ1-5, with TRBD1 identical over 9 bases. This CDR3 comprises 17 residues. Per germline, CDR1 MNHEY and CDR2 SMNVEV (reference sequence). After removal of 8 bases from V and 3 bases from J, the junction contained 14 bases not matched to a gene. This chain's CDR3 is CASSRQGTGSNNQPQHF. DNA of the CDR3: TGTGCCAGCTCCCGCCAAGGGACAGGGTCCAACAATCAGCCCCAGCATTTT.

J is TRBJ1-3 and V is TRBV29-1; D unresolved. Germline V gene lookup returns CDR1 SQVTM and CDR2 ANQGSEA. The CDR3 totals 11 residues. V lost 5 bases and J lost 4, with 6 bases in between. CDR3 nucleotides: TGCAGCGTTCCTTGGGGAAACACCATATATTTT. Its protein is CSVPWGNTIYF.

The chain links TRBV6-1 to TRBJ1-2; D is undetermined. Deletions cut 1 base from V and 4 bases from J, with 19 bases between. This CDR3 spans 17 amino acids. Germline assignment: CDR1 MNHNS and CDR2 SASEGT. The DNA of the CDR3 is TGTGCCAGCAGTGAAGAAGTCGGCCGACAAACGGGCTATGGCTACACCTTC. This encodes CASSEEVGRQTGYGYTF.

DNA of the CDR3: TGTGCCAGCACCTTGGGAGCGGGAAGTAACTACAATGAGCAGTTCTTC. Protein sequence: CASTLGAGSNYNEQFF. This chain joins TRBV6-6 and TRBJ2-1, with TRBD2 matching 7 bases. Germline V lookup: CDR1 MNHNY, CDR2 SVGAGI (reference sequence). The V segment lost 7 bases and the J segment 3 bases; nucleotides outside the gene matches: 12. The CDR3 has 16 residues.

The chain couples TRBV5-5 to TRBJ2-7, with 12 bases fitting TRBD1. This CDR3 spans 17 amino acids. Germline loops: CDR1 SGHKS, CDR2 YYEKEE (reference sequence). V shed 2 bases and J 2 bases; nucleotides not matched to a gene: 8. This CDR3 reads CASSLGDRGRFTYEQYF. The CDR3 nucleotides are TGTGCCAGCAGCTTAGGGGACAGGGGGCGCTTCACCTACGAGCAGTACTTC.

As to this clone: The same CDR3 can be traced to other DNA sequences in this sample. The chain recombines TRBV6-1 with TRBJ2-7; D possibly corresponds to TRBD2 (5 bases). Per the germline V gene, CDR1 is MNHNS and CDR2 is SASEGT. The CDR3 contains 12 residues. V shed 6 bases and J shed 3 bases, with 9 bases lying between them. The CDR3, as DNA: TGTGCCAGCAGCTTAGGGAGCTACGAGCAGTACTTC. Its protein is CASSLGSYEQYF.

A single count supports this clone. This CDR3 is also generated by other DNA sequences in the sample. The rearrangement joins TRBV9 to TRBJ2-5; 8 bases map to TRBD2. The trim removed 3 bases at V and 4 bases at J, leaving 5 bases unmatched. CDR3 length equals 14 residues. Per germline, CDR1 SGDLS and CDR2 YYNGEE. The CDR3 coding sequence is TGTGCCAGCAGCGCCGGGACTAGTGGAGAGACCCAGTACTTC. Protein product: CASSAGTSGETQYF.

The V gene is TRBV5-5, the J gene TRBJ1-1, with a weak D call TRBD1 (5 bases). Germline CDR1 and CDR2: SGHKS and YYEKEE (reference sequence). This CDR3 contains 15 residues. V dropped 2 bases and J dropped 4 bases, with 15 bases sitting between them. The CDR3 DNA is TGTGCCAGCAGCTTCGGGGCCGCCGGGGGCACTGAAGCTTTCTTT. Translating gives CASSFGAAGGTEAFF.

V usage is TRBV27 and J usage is TRBJ2-2; D gene unclear. The ends were cut back, 5 bases at V and 1 base at J, with 8 bases in the middle. The CDR3 loop spans 14 amino acids. The germline V gene has CDR1 MNHEY and CDR2 SMNVEV (reference sequence). CDR3 protein: CASSPGRNTGELFF. The CDR3 bases are TGTGCCAGCAGTCCTGGACGGAACACCGGGGAGCTGTTTTTT.

V usage is TRBV5-4 and J usage is TRBJ2-3; 11 bases line up with TRBD2. CDR3 length: 16 residues. The trim removed 2 bases at V and 4 bases at J, leaving 6 bases unmatched. CDR1 SGHNT and CDR2 YYREEE come from the germline V gene (reference sequence). CDR3 region: CASSLRLAGSADTQYF. Written as DNA, the CDR3 is TGTGCCAGCAGCTTAAGACTAGCGGGATCCGCAGATACGCAGTATTTT.

CDR3 bases: TGTGCCAGCAGCTTACAGGGGGCTAATGGCTACACCTTC. As protein: CASSLQGANGYTF. This chain joins TRBV7-9 and TRBJ1-2, with 8 nucleotides matching TRBD1. The CDR3 runs to 13 residues. The germline V gene has CDR1 SEHNR and CDR2 FQNEAQ (reference sequence). With V trimmed by 2 bases and J by 6 bases, 2 bases remained unmatched.

The chain links TRBV29-1 to TRBJ1-3; D gene ambiguous. Trimming took off 5 bases at V and 3 bases at J, with 8 bases between the two ends. The CDR3 covers 12 residues. Germline lookup yields CDR1 SQVTM and CDR2 ANQGSEA. CDR3 coding DNA: TGCAGCGTTCGGGGAGGTGGAAACACCATATATTTT. This codes for CSVRGGGNTIYF.

The table lists this clone with a count of one. The chain combines TRBV19 with TRBJ2-7; 12 bases are shared with TRBD1. This CDR3 is built from 16 residues. Germline CDR1 LNHDA, CDR2 SQIVND (reference sequence). Unmatched junction bases numbered 3, after V lost 3 bases and J lost 0 bases. The CDR3 region has the DNA TGTGCCAGTAGTATCGGGACAGGGGGCGCCTCCTACGAGCAGTACTTC. The encoded protein is CASSIGTGGASYEQYF.

The chain combines TRBV6-6 with TRBJ1-1; 12 nucleotides align to TRBD1. The J segment lost 6 bases and the V segment lost 6 bases, leaving 11 bases of the junction unmatched. CDR1 is MNHNY and CDR2 is SVGAGI in the germline V gene (reference sequence). The CDR3 is made up of 16 amino acids. CDR3 sequence: CASSNGDRGLPAEAFF. Written as DNA, the CDR3 is TGTGCCAGCAGCAACGGGGACAGGGGGCTCCCGGCTGAAGCTTTCTTT.

CDR3 DNA sequence: TGTGCCAGCAGCTCACCCAGGGGGGAAGGGAAAGATACGCAGTATTTT. This codes for CASSSPRGEGKDTQYF. The chain has TRBV7-2 and TRBJ2-3, with a possible D match to TRBD1 (7 bases). Germline values: CDR1 SGHTA, CDR2 FQGNSA. This CDR3 comprises 16 residues. Between the trimmed V and J ends, which lost 4 bases and 5 bases, there was a span of 19 bases.

The rearrangement links TRBV7-9 to TRBJ2-3, with D perhaps TRBD1 (7 bases). The length of the CDR3 is 16 residues. Looked up from germline, CDR1 is SEHNR and CDR2 is FQNEAQ (reference sequence). Trimming shortened V by 5 bases and J by 3 bases, and 18 bases separated the two germline ends. The CDR3 DNA is TGTGCCAGCAGCGTGTTTACGACAGGGAGGACAGATACGCAGTATTTT. It encodes CASSVFTTGRTDTQYF.

V is TRBV4-2 and J is TRBJ2-2, with a tentative D call TRBD1 (5 bases). CDR1 and CDR2 (germline): LGHNA, YNFKEQ. V gave up 4 bases and J gave up 3 bases, with 9 bases separating them. This CDR3 region has 14 residues. The CDR3 DNA follows: TGTGCCAGCAGCCCTAACAGGCACACCGGGGAGCTGTTTTTT. Its protein is CASSPNRHTGELFF.

The table lists this clone with a few counts. The chain has TRBV10-1 and TRBJ1-2; weak D call: TRBD1 (5 bases). V lost 8 bases and J 4 bases, leaving 11 bases between the germline ends. Looked up from germline, CDR1 is WNHNN and CDR2 is SYGVQD (reference sequence). The CDR3 length is 12 residues. CDR3: CASVTGFYGYTF. CDR3 in DNA: TGCGCCAGCGTAACAGGATTCTATGGCTACACCTTC.